Given below is one T cell receptor beta chain in context. These data are taken from a study of blood T cell repertoires in COVID-19. Background on the study: COVID-19 samples, acute and convalescent, were from the United States, Italy and Spain.

V was cut by 4 bases and J by 0 bases, with 12 bases left in between. Germline V gene sequence: CDR1 SQVTM, CDR2 ANQGSEA. This CDR3 has 14 amino acids. The data were produced by immunoSEQ multiplex PCR, yet TCRdb's version contains in-frame clones alone and is incomplete. The profile shows some 150,000 clones, more than 75% of them singletons. The sequenced sample was peripheral blood. This sequence was found in a man in his forties with acute or convalescent COVID-19. This chain joins TRBV29-1 and TRBJ1-1, with D perhaps TRBD1 (6 bases). CDR3 in amino acids: CSVVVRGLNTEAFF. CDR3 nucleotide sequence: TGCAGCGTTGTGGTTAGGGGGTTGAACACTGAAGCTTTCTTT.